The clone carrying this T cell receptor beta chain turned up a few times. What it binds is unknown. The source of the sample is a study of CD8 T cells in ankylosing spondylitis. The CDR3 length is 14 residues. V lost 11 bases, J lost 0 bases, and 14 bases lay in between. Looked up from germline, CDR1 is SEHNR and CDR2 is FQNEAQ (reference sequence). Broader study findings: Reportedly, significant enrichment of disease-linked clones occurred in matched ankylosing spondylitis synovial fluid.

TCRdb redid the calling of the 5' RACE reads with MiXCR, one entry per CDR3 protein. The data hold 30,000 to 45,000 distinct CDR3 sequences, with 9% to 12% observed a single time. Input material: blood, either unsorted or a sorted T cell fraction (not recorded which). The sequence derives from a male donor with ankylosing spondylitis or in good health (not recorded which). The gene calls are TRBV7-9 and TRBJ2-1; D not certain. The CDR3 nucleotides read TGTGCCGCAGATCTTGGCGGCTCCTACAATGAGCAGTTCTTC. Its protein is CAADLGGSYNEQFF.